The next 24 T cell receptor beta chains were all read from a single sample in a study of blood T cells in healthy people across ages. Next came a second PCR, run for about 7 to 12 cycles, which used a sample-barcoded 5' primer along with a J-beta primer mix. Each CDR3 protein is one row after TCRdb ran MiXCR on the 5' RACE reads. Of 1.5 million or so distinct CDR3 sequences detected, 40% to 45% appear once; the ten largest clones hold over 3.5%. The sequenced sample was blood. The receptors here all came from a woman younger than 30 in good health.

In its sample, this clonotype was seen a few times. The rearrangement uses TRBV12-3 or TRBV12-4 and TRBJ2-1; no clear D gene. CDR3 length equals 13 residues. V shed 7 bases and J shed 2 bases, with 9 bases lying between them. CDR3 in amino acids: CASKGGPYNEQFF. CDR3 DNA sequence: TGTGCCAGCAAAGGCGGCCCCTACAATGAGCAGTTCTTC.

The chain uses TRBV20-1 and TRBJ1-1; 7 bases map to TRBD1. The CDR3 covers 13 residues. Germline V gene lookup returns CDR1 DFQATT and CDR2 SNEGSKA (reference sequence). V gave up 4 bases and J gave up 5 bases; unmatched junction bases: 7. CDR3 DNA sequence: TGCAGTGCTACAGGGGGGGCGAATACTGAAGCTTTCTTT. Translating it yields CSATGGANTEAFF.

This clonotype was seen a single time. J is TRBJ2-3 and V is TRBV28; 8 positions agree with TRBD2. The germline gives CDR1 MDHEN, CDR2 SYDVKM. The trim removed 5 bases at V and 12 bases at J, leaving 22 bases unmatched. This CDR3 comprises 17 residues. The CDR3 here is CASSPTLGVAAGVFQYF. CDR3 sequence (DNA): TGTGCCAGCAGTCCTACGTTAGGGGTGGCAGCGGGAGTTTTCCAGTATTTT.

This clonotype occurred a few times. CDR3 loop: CASSSRGPDTQYF. The DNA of the CDR3 is TGTGCCAGCAGTTCGCGGGGGCCAGATACGCAGTATTTT. This chain joins TRBV7-8 and TRBJ2-3, with D tentatively TRBD2 (7 bases). CDR3 length equals 13 residues. Trimming left V 6 bases short and J 4 bases short, with 11 bases between. Germline assignment: CDR1 SGHVS and CDR2 FQNEAQ.

This clonotype was detected a few times. The chain's CDR3 is CSVAPRQVDKAFF. The CDR3 bases are TGCAGCGTGGCCCCTCGGCAGGTCGATAAAGCTTTCTTT. This chain uses TRBV29-1 with TRBJ1-1; the D is unclear. V was shortened by 6 bases and J by 9 bases, with 20 bases between the two germline ends. The CDR3 is 13 amino acids. The germline V gene encodes CDR1 SQVTM and CDR2 ANQGSEA.

A word on this clonotype: The junction departs from the called germline gene at one end, perhaps through a read error. This chain links TRBV10-2 with TRBJ2-3; TRBD2 matches 7 bases. There are 15 residues in the CDR3. Germline loops: CDR1 WSHSY, CDR2 SAAADI. This CDR3 reads CDSRPGLRSTDTQYF. The CDR3 nucleotides are TGCGACAGCAGACCGGGACTACGGAGCACAGATACGCAGTATTTT.

The sample holds many counts of this clonotype. V is TRBV6-2 or TRBV6-3 and J is TRBJ2-7; 7 nucleotides line up with TRBD1. With 6 bases clipped from V and 0 bases from J, the junction kept 5 bases outside the gene matches. Per germline, CDR1 MNHEY and CDR2 SVGEGT. This CDR3 has 14 residues. The CDR3 DNA reads TGTGCCAGCAGCTCGACAGGGAACTCCTACGAGCAGTACTTC. This gives the protein CASSSTGNSYEQYF.

The chain couples TRBV9 to TRBJ2-1; D gene uncertain. This CDR3 is built from 15 residues. V lost 0 bases and J 4 bases, leaving 11 bases between the germline ends. From germline, CDR1 is SGDLS and CDR2 YYNGEE. CDR3 sequence: CASSVAPTEYNEQFF. Written as DNA, the CDR3 is TGTGCCAGCAGCGTAGCCCCGACGGAGTACAATGAGCAGTTCTTC.

This clonotype was counted only a few times. The chain recombines TRBV2 with TRBJ1-4; 9 bases match TRBD1. V shed 4 bases, J shed 4 bases, and the junction held 1 base outside the gene matches. Germline lookup yields CDR1 SNHLY and CDR2 FYNNEI. The CDR3 is 14 residues long. CDR3 region: CASSAGQGNEKLFF. CDR3 nucleotides: TGTGCCAGCAGTGCGGGACAGGGTAATGAAAAACTGTTTTTT.

This clonotype appeared a few times. The chain couples TRBV7-8 to TRBJ2-5, with 7 bases aligning to TRBD2. CDR1 is SGHVS, CDR2 FQNEAQ, per germline. Unmatched junction bases numbered 10, after V lost 1 base and J lost 5 bases. CDR3 length: 16 amino acids. CDR3 sequence reads: CASSLVGGRRTETQYF. CDR3 sequence (DNA): TGTGCCAGCAGCTTAGTTGGCGGGAGAAGGACTGAGACCCAGTACTTC.

This clonotype was found a few times. As DNA, the CDR3 is TGTGCCAGCAGTTGGGACGTTAACTACGAGCAGTACTTC. Its protein product is CASSWDVNYEQYF. The chain combines TRBV3-1 with TRBJ2-7; D may be TRBD1 or TRBD2 (5 bases each). V lost 6 bases, J lost 3 bases, and 12 bases lay in between. The length of the CDR3 is 13 residues. Germline V lookup: CDR1 LGHDT, CDR2 YNNKEL (reference sequence).

This chain uses TRBV6-5 with TRBJ1-1; possible D gene TRBD1, 5 bases. The CDR3 spans 14 residues. V lost 4 bases and J lost 7, with 16 bases in between. Germline values: CDR1 MNHEY, CDR2 SVGAGI. CDR3 bases: TGTGCCAGCAGTTTTCCGGGGGACCTACGTGAAGCTTTCTTT. Translated, it gives CASSFPGDLREAFF.

The genes are TRBV4-3 and TRBJ2-3, with 11 bases aligning to TRBD2. This CDR3 region has 14 residues. Germline values: CDR1 LGHNA, CDR2 YSLEER. V trimming: 4 bases; J trimming: 12 bases; junction bases outside the gene matches: 9. The CDR3 bases are TGCGCCAGCAGCCTAAGAACTAGCGGGGGCACTCAGTATTTT. Translation: CASSLRTSGGTQYF.

In this sample, this clonotype turned up a few times. The chain has TRBV12-3 or TRBV12-4 and TRBJ2-7; 8 bases agree with TRBD1. After removal of 5 bases from V and 2 bases from J, the junction contained 5 bases not matched to a gene. This CDR3 contains 14 residues. CDR3 loop: CASSQGAGTYEQYF. The DNA for the CDR3 is TGTGCCAGCAGTCAGGGGGCTGGGACCTACGAGCAGTACTTC.

The V call is TRBV7-6, the J call TRBJ2-2; TRBD1 or TRBD2 may be the D gene (5 bases each). This CDR3 is built from 15 residues. V was shortened by 4 bases and J by 1 base, with 10 bases between the two germline ends. Germline V gene sequence: CDR1 SGHVS, CDR2 FNYEAQ. The CDR3 coding sequence is TGTGCCAGCAGCTCACTTGGGGGGAACACCGGGGAGCTGTTTTTT. Translation: CASSSLGGNTGELFF. The variable domain in full, completed from reference TRBV7-6 and TRBJ2-2, reads GAGVSQSPRYKVTKRGQDVALRCDPISGHVSLYWYRQALGQGPEFLTYFNYEAQQDKSGLPNDRFSAERPEGSISTLTIQRTEQRDSAMYRCASSSLGGNTGELFFGEGSRLTVL.

This clonotype showed up just a few times. This chain uses TRBV7-2 with TRBJ1-1; weak D call: TRBD1 (5 bases). Trimming cost V 2 bases and J 5 bases, with 15 bases left between them. This CDR3 spans 15 amino acids. Germline CDR1 SGHTA, CDR2 FQGNSA. CDR3: CASSLRGAPRTEAFF. CDR3 DNA: TGTGCCAGCAGCTTACGAGGGGCCCCACGGACTGAAGCTTTCTTT.

The rearrangement joins TRBV20-1 to TRBJ2-4, with D possibly matching TRBD2 (6 bases). This CDR3 contains 18 residues. The germline V and J ends were trimmed by 4 bases and 0 bases, with 22 bases remaining between them. In germline, CDR1 is DFQATT, CDR2 SNEGSKA (reference sequence). The CDR3 DNA reads as TGCAGTGCTAACCTCGGCTCTAGCGAGCATCTAGCCAAAAACATTCAGTACTTC. The encoded protein is CSANLGSSEHLAKNIQYF.

The chain employs TRBV5-1 and TRBJ2-1, with 12 nucleotides matching TRBD2. The germline V gene encodes CDR1 SGHRS and CDR2 YFSETQ. This CDR3 has 16 amino acids. V trimming: 4 bases; J trimming: 7 bases; junction bases outside the gene matches: 9. CDR3 in amino acids: CASSRSSSGGENEQFF. The CDR3 bases are TGCGCCAGCAGCCGGTCTTCTAGCGGGGGGGAGAATGAGCAGTTCTTC.

This clonotype has only a few counts. This chain uses TRBV12-3 or TRBV12-4 with TRBJ2-1; TRBD1 is a possible D gene (6 bases). Deletions cut 10 bases from V and 0 bases from J, with 16 bases between. This CDR3 has 15 amino acids. CDR3 amino acids: CATQRTASSYNEQFF. In DNA, the CDR3 is TGTGCCACCCAGCGGACAGCCAGCTCCTACAATGAGCAGTTCTTC.

The CDR3, as DNA: TGTGCCAGCAGCTTAGTGGCGGGACAGGGGCAATCCGGGGATTTCTTT. It encodes CASSLVAGQGQSGDFF. V usage is TRBV7-8 and J usage is TRBJ1-1; 10 bases are shared with TRBD1. Germline CDR1 reads SGHVS; CDR2 reads FQNEAQ. The trim removed 1 base at V and 13 bases at J, leaving 15 bases unmatched. CDR3 length: 16 amino acids.

This clonotype has only a few counts. The V gene is TRBV6-5, the J gene TRBJ1-5; no definite D call. This CDR3 is 15 amino acids long. Germline CDR1 MNHEY, CDR2 SVGAGI. The V end lost 8 bases, the J end lost 4 bases, and 18 bases lay between the germline ends. CDR3 nucleotides: TGTGCCAGCGGGGAAGGAGGGCTGGGGAATCAGCCCCAGCATTTT. Protein sequence: CASGEGGLGNQPQHF.

This clonotype was counted only a few times. This chain connects TRBV12-3 or TRBV12-4 to TRBJ2-3, with D perhaps assigned TRBD1 or TRBD2 (5 bases each). Between the trimmed V and J ends, which lost 6 bases and 0 bases, there was a span of 16 bases. There are 16 residues in the CDR3. CDR3 protein: CASSPGTEISTDTQYF. The DNA of the CDR3 is TGTGCCAGCAGCCCCGGGACGGAAATTAGCACAGATACGCAGTATTTT.

V is TRBV4-2 and J is TRBJ1-2; 7 bases map to TRBD1. Per the germline V gene, CDR1 is LGHNA and CDR2 is YNFKEQ. V shed 1 base and J 3 bases; nucleotides not matched to a gene: 8. The length of the CDR3 is 16 residues. The CDR3 loop is CASSQVSGGEHYGYTF. The CDR3 bases are TGTGCCAGCAGCCAAGTTTCAGGGGGAGAACACTATGGCTACACCTTC.

The chain is built from TRBV6-5 and TRBJ2-7; 9 bases map to TRBD2. CDR3 length: 17 amino acids. The V gene's germline CDR1 is MNHEY and CDR2 SVGAGI. V shed 0 bases and J 0 bases; nucleotides not matched to a gene: 6. The CDR3 DNA sequence: TGTGCCAGCAGTTACTCCAGGACTAGCGCTCTCTCCTACGAGCAGTACTTC. Translating gives CASSYSRTSALSYEQYF.